The rows below give T cell receptor beta chains drawn from one sample of a study of blood T cell repertoires in COVID-19. The protocol was immunoSEQ multiplex PCR, while the TCRdb copy is restricted to in-frame clones and leaves out a portion. The sample lists roughly 200,000 clones, roughly 80% occurring once. The sample comprised peripheral blood. The receptors were gathered from a human donor in a cohort sampled during active COVID-19. CDR3s include the opening cysteine and the closing phenylalanine or tryptophan. The order of the fields is V gene, J gene, clone size, D gene, CDR3 DNA, CDR3 protein. The D gene is left open where the match is weak. Only some rows state a clone size, as once, few, many or a class for expanded clones.

v_call: TRBV1
j_call: TRBJ2-7
clone_size: NA
d_call: NA
cdr3_nt: TGCACCAGCAGCCAAGGTAGCAGGGACAGGGGTGTCGAGCAGTACTTC
cdr3_aa: CTSSQGSRDRGVEQYF

v_call: TRBV19
j_call: TRBJ2-1
clone_size: NA
d_call: TRBD1
cdr3_nt: TGTGCCAGTAGTATTGGCCGAGGACAGGTCGAGCAGTTCTTC
cdr3_aa: CASSIGRGQVEQFF

v_call: TRBV30
j_call: TRBJ1-5
clone_size: NA
d_call: NA
cdr3_nt: TGTGCCTGGAGTGGTCAGGGAAATCAGCCCCAGCATTTT
cdr3_aa: CAWSGQGNQPQHF

v_call: TRBV7-9
j_call: TRBJ1-3
clone_size: NA
d_call: NA
cdr3_nt: TGTGCCAGCTTGGCAGGCGCCTCCATATATTTT
cdr3_aa: CASLAGASIYF

v_call: TRBV25-1
j_call: TRBJ2-7
clone_size: NA
d_call: NA
cdr3_nt: TGTGCCAGCATGGACGGGAGTGGGTACGAGCAGTACTTC
cdr3_aa: CASMDGSGYEQYF

v_call: TRBV15
j_call: TRBJ2-7
clone_size: NA
d_call: NA
cdr3_nt: TGTGCCACCAGCATGGGTGCAGGTCTAACCTACGAGCAGTACTTC
cdr3_aa: CATSMGAGLTYEQYF

v_call: TRBV28
j_call: TRBJ2-1
clone_size: NA
d_call: TRBD1
cdr3_nt: TGTGCCACCCGGACAGGGGGATCCATTAGCTCCTACAATGAGCAGTTCTTC
cdr3_aa: CATRTGGSISSYNEQFF

v_call: TRBV3-1/TRBV3-2
j_call: TRBJ1-1
clone_size: NA
d_call: NA
cdr3_nt: TGTGCCAGCAGCCGGTCAGGTGCTGAAGCTTTCTTT
cdr3_aa: CASSRSGAEAFF

v_call: TRBV30
j_call: TRBJ1-1
clone_size: NA
d_call: TRBD1
cdr3_nt: TGTGCCTGGAGTCGGGACAGGGGAGTTACGGTTGAAGCTTTCTTT
cdr3_aa: CAWSRDRGVTVEAFF

v_call: TRBV28
j_call: TRBJ2-6
clone_size: NA
d_call: NA
cdr3_nt: TGTGCCAGCAGTTTAAGGTTGCAGACACCCTCTGGGGCCAACGTCCTGACTTTC
cdr3_aa: CASSLRLQTPSGANVLTF

v_call: TRBV4-1
j_call: TRBJ2-1
clone_size: NA
d_call: NA
cdr3_nt: TGCGCCAGCAGCCAGTCCTTCTTTGTGTACAATGAGCAGTTCTTC
cdr3_aa: CASSQSFFVYNEQFF

v_call: TRBV7-9
j_call: TRBJ2-2
clone_size: few
d_call: TRBD2
cdr3_nt: TGTGCCAGCAGCTTGACGGACTGGCGAGCGGGGGTCACCGGGGAGCTGTTTTTT
cdr3_aa: CASSLTDWRAGVTGELFF

v_call: TRBV7-2
j_call: TRBJ1-5
clone_size: NA
d_call: NA
cdr3_nt: TGTGCCAGCAGCAGGCTCGTGAGGAATCAGCCCCAGCATTTT
cdr3_aa: CASSRLVRNQPQHF

v_call: TRBV9
j_call: TRBJ2-2
clone_size: NA
d_call: NA
cdr3_nt: TGTGCCAGCAGCGTCAAAACAGGGGGCTTTTCGAGCGGGAGTATCACCGGGGAGCTGTTTTTT
cdr3_aa: CASSVKTGGFSSGSITGELFF

v_call: TRBV27
j_call: TRBJ1-6
clone_size: few
d_call: NA
cdr3_nt: TGTGCCAGCAGTCCCTCGGAGGGGGGGTACAATTCACCCCTCCACTTT
cdr3_aa: CASSPSEGGYNSPLHF

v_call: TRBV25-1
j_call: TRBJ1-4
clone_size: NA
d_call: NA
cdr3_nt: TGTGCCAGCAGTGAATTGAGGTGGTCTAATGAAAAACTGTTTTTT
cdr3_aa: CASSELRWSNEKLFF

v_call: TRBV2
j_call: TRBJ2-7
clone_size: NA
d_call: NA
cdr3_nt: TGTGCCAGCAGGGATCTAGTCGTCACCCCGTACGAGCAGTACTTC
cdr3_aa: CASRDLVVTPYEQYF

v_call: TRBV19
j_call: TRBJ2-3
clone_size: NA
d_call: NA
cdr3_nt: TGTGCCAGTAGTGGGGGGGCTGGAGATACGCAGTATTTT
cdr3_aa: CASSGGAGDTQYF

v_call: TRBV7-3
j_call: TRBJ1-5
clone_size: NA
d_call: NA
cdr3_nt: TGTGCCAGCAGCCCCGACAGTCATCAGCCCCAGCATTTT
cdr3_aa: CASSPDSHQPQHF

v_call: TRBV19
j_call: TRBJ1-1
clone_size: NA
d_call: NA
cdr3_nt: TGTGCCAGTGGAATGGGACAAAGGAACACTGAAGCTTTCTTT
cdr3_aa: CASGMGQRNTEAFF

v_call: TRBV7-9
j_call: TRBJ1-1
clone_size: once
d_call: TRBD1
cdr3_nt: TGTGCCAGCAGTAGCGGACAGGGGGCGGGGATGAACACTGAAGCTTTCTTT
cdr3_aa: CASSSGQGAGMNTEAFF

v_call: TRBV3-1/TRBV3-2
j_call: TRBJ2-2
clone_size: NA
d_call: NA
cdr3_nt: TGTGCCAGCAGCCAAGTAACTGGGGAGCTGTTTTTT
cdr3_aa: CASSQVTGELFF

v_call: TRBV27
j_call: TRBJ2-1
clone_size: NA
d_call: TRBD2
cdr3_nt: TGTGCCAGCAGTACGGGGGGACCCTACAATGAGCAGTTCTTC
cdr3_aa: CASSTGGPYNEQFF

v_call: TRBV3-1/TRBV3-2
j_call: TRBJ2-2
clone_size: NA
d_call: NA
cdr3_nt: TGTGCCAGCAGCCCTTCGGGACTCCCCGGGGAGCTGTTTTTT
cdr3_aa: CASSPSGLPGELFF

v_call: TRBV10-3
j_call: TRBJ1-5
clone_size: NA
d_call: NA
cdr3_nt: TGTGCCATCAGGAGGACAGATAATCAGCCCCAGCATTTT
cdr3_aa: CAIRRTDNQPQHF

v_call: TRBV7-9
j_call: TRBJ1-1
clone_size: NA
d_call: NA
cdr3_nt: TGTGCCAGCAGTCGTGGGGCGGGGACTGAAGCTTTCTTT
cdr3_aa: CASSRGAGTEAFF

v_call: TRBV7-9
j_call: TRBJ2-1
clone_size: NA
d_call: NA
cdr3_nt: TGTGCCAGCAGCTTATTACCCACAGGGAAATCGGGGAATGAGCAGTTCTTC
cdr3_aa: CASSLLPTGKSGNEQFF

v_call: TRBV27
j_call: TRBJ1-6
clone_size: NA
d_call: TRBD1
cdr3_nt: TGTGCCAGCAGTTTTTCCCTTCGACAGGGCAATTCACCCCTCCACTTT
cdr3_aa: CASSFSLRQGNSPLHF

v_call: TRBV11-2
j_call: TRBJ1-6
clone_size: few
d_call: NA
cdr3_nt: TGTGCCAGCAGCCCTAGCGGGGCTATACACTCACCCCTCCACTTT
cdr3_aa: CASSPSGAIHSPLHF

v_call: TRBV11-2
j_call: TRBJ1-3
clone_size: NA
d_call: NA
cdr3_nt: TGTGCCAGCAGCTTAGGAGGGACCATATATTTT
cdr3_aa: CASSLGGTIYF

v_call: TRBV6-5
j_call: TRBJ1-1
clone_size: NA
d_call: TRBD1
cdr3_nt: TGTGCCAGCAGTTGGGGGACAGCTAACACTGAAGCTTTCTTT
cdr3_aa: CASSWGTANTEAFF

v_call: TRBV2
j_call: TRBJ2-1
clone_size: NA
d_call: TRBD1
cdr3_nt: TGTGCCAGCAGTGTCGTTGTTGGACAGGTTGGGGTTGGGGACTACAATGAGCAGTTCTTC
cdr3_aa: CASSVVVGQVGVGDYNEQFF

v_call: TRBV19
j_call: TRBJ2-4
clone_size: NA
d_call: NA
cdr3_nt: TGTGCCAGTAGTATAGTGCAGGGTGGGATTCAGTACTTC
cdr3_aa: CASSIVQGGIQYF

v_call: TRBV11-2
j_call: TRBJ2-3
clone_size: NA
d_call: TRBD1
cdr3_nt: TGTGCCAGCAGCCCTACCCCCGGACAGGCCACAGATACGCAGTATTTT
cdr3_aa: CASSPTPGQATDTQYF

v_call: TRBV4-2
j_call: TRBJ2-5
clone_size: many
d_call: TRBD2
cdr3_nt: TGTGCCAGCAGCCAAGACGCTAGCGGGGCTCAAGAGACCCAGTACTTC
cdr3_aa: CASSQDASGAQETQYF

v_call: TRBV5-6
j_call: TRBJ2-2
clone_size: once
d_call: TRBD2
cdr3_nt: TGTGCCAGCAGCTTTTTCGGGGGGGACACCGGGGAGCTGTTTTTT
cdr3_aa: CASSFFGGDTGELFF

v_call: TRBV4-1
j_call: TRBJ2-5
clone_size: NA
d_call: TRBD1
cdr3_nt: TGCGCCAGCAGCCAAGTCGGCAGGGGGTTTGCGGAGACCCAGTACTTC
cdr3_aa: CASSQVGRGFAETQYF

v_call: TRBV5-4
j_call: TRBJ2-1
clone_size: NA
d_call: TRBD1
cdr3_nt: TGTGCCAGCAGCTTAGGGACAGGGGGCTACAATGAGCAGTTCTTC
cdr3_aa: CASSLGTGGYNEQFF

v_call: TRBV3-1/TRBV3-2
j_call: TRBJ1-5
clone_size: NA
d_call: TRBD1
cdr3_nt: TGTGCCAGCAGCTCCGGGACAGGGGAGCGCCCCCAGCATTTT
cdr3_aa: CASSSGTGERPQHF

v_call: TRBV27
j_call: TRBJ2-2
clone_size: NA
d_call: TRBD2
cdr3_nt: TGTGCCAGCAGTTCCACTAGCGGGAGGGCCTTTACCGGGGAGCTGTTTTTT
cdr3_aa: CASSSTSGRAFTGELFF

v_call: TRBV10-3
j_call: TRBJ2-5
clone_size: NA
d_call: TRBD2
cdr3_nt: TGTGCCATCAGTGACAGGACTAGCGGGGGGAGCCAAGAGACCCAGTACTTC
cdr3_aa: CAISDRTSGGSQETQYF

v_call: TRBV28
j_call: TRBJ1-1
clone_size: NA
d_call: NA
cdr3_nt: TGTGCCAGCAGTCCCCCAGGGTGGACTGAAGCTTTCTTT
cdr3_aa: CASSPPGWTEAFF

v_call: TRBV30
j_call: TRBJ2-5
clone_size: NA
d_call: NA
cdr3_nt: TGTGCCTGGAGTGTAGCGGAGACCCAGTACTTC
cdr3_aa: CAWSVAETQYF

v_call: TRBV27
j_call: TRBJ1-1
clone_size: NA
d_call: NA
cdr3_nt: TGTGCCAGCAGTTCCCGGGGAGGGGCGAGGCAATCTGAAGCTTTCTTT
cdr3_aa: CASSSRGGARQSEAFF

v_call: TRBV5-1
j_call: TRBJ2-3
clone_size: NA
d_call: TRBD2
cdr3_nt: TGCGCCAGCAGCTATAAGACTAGCGGGGGGGCCGAGTGGAGCACAGATACGCAGTATTTT
cdr3_aa: CASSYKTSGGAEWSTDTQYF

v_call: TRBV5-1
j_call: TRBJ1-1
clone_size: NA
d_call: NA
cdr3_nt: TGCGCCAGCAGCCCAGGCCCCTCGAACACTGAAGCTTTCTTT
cdr3_aa: CASSPGPSNTEAFF

v_call: TRBV7-2
j_call: TRBJ1-4
clone_size: once
d_call: NA
cdr3_nt: TGTGCCAGCAGCTTAGTTTTCGGTGGTGAAAAACTGTTTTTT
cdr3_aa: CASSLVFGGEKLFF

v_call: TRBV28
j_call: TRBJ1-2
clone_size: NA
d_call: NA
cdr3_nt: TGTGCCAGCCACGGCCCCGGACAGATCAATGGCTACACCTTC
cdr3_aa: CASHGPGQINGYTF

v_call: TRBV6-5
j_call: TRBJ1-4
clone_size: NA
d_call: NA
cdr3_nt: TGTGCCAGCAGTCGGAGGTTTGTGGTGGGAAAACTGTTTTTT
cdr3_aa: CASSRRFVVGKLFF

v_call: TRBV5-1
j_call: TRBJ1-6
clone_size: NA
d_call: NA
cdr3_nt: TGCGCCAGCAGCTTGGAGGAGGAATCACCCCTCCACTTT
cdr3_aa: CASSLEEESPLHF

v_call: TRBV19
j_call: TRBJ2-7
clone_size: NA
d_call: TRBD1
cdr3_nt: TGTGCCAGTTCTGCCCTGGACAGGGGCGACTACGAGCAGTACTTC
cdr3_aa: CASSALDRGDYEQYF

v_call: TRBV28
j_call: TRBJ1-6
clone_size: NA
d_call: NA
cdr3_nt: TGTGCCAGCAGTACTCGGTGGAGCTCCTATAATTCACCCCTCCACTTT
cdr3_aa: CASSTRWSSYNSPLHF